These 7 T cell receptor beta chains were sequenced from one sample in a study of shared clonotypes between healthy human individuals. The table came from immunoSEQ multiplex PCR; TCRdb's copy has only in-frame clones and leaves some out. This table holds hundreds of thousands of clones, approximately 95% found once. Positive CCR7 selection of CD45RO-negative cells yielded the naive CD8 cells, and terminally differentiated effector memory CD45RA+ cells were excluded. The sample comprised naive CD8+ T cells sorted from blood. The source is a woman aged 30 to 39 in good health.

The rearrangement uses TRBV15 and TRBJ2-1; 10 bases are shared with TRBD2. Germline CDR1 reads LNHNV; CDR2 reads YYDKDF (reference sequence). With 1 base clipped from V and 9 bases from J, the junction kept 15 bases outside the gene matches. This CDR3 contains 18 residues. The chain's CDR3 is CATSRVPTGTSVRSEQFF. CDR3 sequence (DNA): TGTGCCACCAGCAGAGTACCGACGGGGACTAGCGTACGGAGTGAGCAGTTCTTC.

This clone was recorded only once. The gene calls are TRBV28 and TRBJ2-3; TRBD2 matches 11 bases. CDR1 is MDHEN and CDR2 is SYDVKM in the germline V gene. Trimming removed 4 bases from V and 2 bases from J; junction bases left unmatched: 8. The CDR3 is made up of 17 amino acids. The CDR3: CASSSYRLAGPTDTQYF. In DNA, the CDR3 is TGTGCCAGCAGTTCCTACCGACTAGCGGGACCCACAGATACGCAGTATTTT.

The CDR3 nucleotides are TGTGCCAGCAGCTTAGGCACCGGGAATCAGCCCCAGCATTTT. Translating gives CASSLGTGNQPQHF. The genes are TRBV7-6 and TRBJ1-5; no firm D call. The CDR3 has 14 amino acids. The V gene lost 1 base and the J gene lost 4 bases, with 8 bases spanning the gap. The germline CDR1 and CDR2 sequences are SGHVS and FNYEAQ.

The chain recombines TRBV10-3 with TRBJ2-3, with 9 bases identical to TRBD2. Germline loops: CDR1 ENHRY, CDR2 SYGVKD. Trimming cost V 4 bases and J 2 bases; bases outside gene matches: 7. This CDR3 has 16 amino acids. The DNA of the CDR3 is TGTGCCATCAGTGTAGGTGCGGGAGGGGACACAGATACGCAGTATTTT. Protein product: CAISVGAGGDTDTQYF.

The V call is TRBV5-5, the J call TRBJ1-1; 9 positions agree with TRBD1. This CDR3 has 16 residues. V was clipped by 2 bases and J by 0 bases; unmatched bases: 5. Germline assignment: CDR1 SGHKS and CDR2 YYEKEE (reference sequence). The CDR3, as DNA: TGTGCCAGCAGCTTTGGGACAGGGACTATGAACACTGAAGCTTTCTTT. This translates into CASSFGTGTMNTEAFF.

The V call is TRBV7-9, the J call TRBJ2-1; 9 positions agree with TRBD2. The V gene end was trimmed by 2 bases and the J gene end by 1 base; junction bases not matched to a gene: 9. The germline gives CDR1 SEHNR, CDR2 FQNEAQ (reference sequence). The CDR3 consists of 18 residues. The CDR3: CASSLPVAGASSYNEQFF. CDR3 coding DNA: TGTGCCAGCAGCTTACCTGTAGCGGGAGCTAGTTCCTACAATGAGCAGTTCTTC.

The chain links TRBV19 to TRBJ2-1, with D tentatively TRBD2 (6 bases). CDR1 and CDR2 (germline): LNHDA, SQIVND (reference sequence). Trimming stripped 6 bases from V and 6 bases from J, with 21 bases between. The CDR3 extends over 16 amino acids. CDR3 sequence reads: CASSTASRGWGNEQFF. DNA for the CDR3: TGTGCCAGTAGCACGGCCTCCCGGGGGTGGGGCAATGAGCAGTTCTTC. Combining the CDR3 with reference TRBV19 and TRBJ2-1 gives the whole variable domain DGGITQSPKYLFRKEGQNVTLSCEQNLNHDAMYWYRQDPGQGLRLIYYSQIVNDFQKGDIAEGYSVSREKKESFPLTVTSAQKNPTAFYLCASSTASRGWGNEQFFGPGTRLTVL.